This record covers a single T cell receptor beta chain. The CDR3 consists of 12 residues. CDR1 and CDR2 (germline): KGHSH, LQKENI. Trimming took off 8 bases at V and 10 bases at J, with 15 bases between the two ends. Execution of the assay was at deep level. Only in-frame clones appear in the TCRdb table, and some are missing; sequencing was by immunoSEQ multiplex PCR. The repertoire holds more than 400,000 clones, with approximately 95% as singletons. None of the donors, who were healthy HIV-negative adults, had recently had acute infections or vaccinations. Negatively enriched CD4+ T cells were divided by CD45RA into naive and memory. This entry is derived from a study of shared clonotypes between healthy human individuals.

This TCR was recovered from a woman in her twenties or thirties in good health. The gene calls are TRBV18 and TRBJ2-1; D is perhaps TRBD2 (6 bases). Sequencing was done on a sample of naive CD4+ T cells sorted from blood. Regarding subset: CD45RA+ positively selected. CDR3 nucleotide sequence: TGTGCCAGCCACACGGGGGAGGACGAGCAGTTCTTC. Translated: CASHTGEDEQFF.